Each of the 7 T cell receptor beta chains below was sequenced from the same sample in a study of blood T cells in healthy people across ages. A second PCR, run for about 7 to 11 cycles, used a sample-barcoded 5' primer plus a J-beta primer mix. TCRdb re-derived calls from the 5' RACE reads in MiXCR, one entry per CDR3 protein. This sample has 800,000 to 1,000,000 distinct CDR3 sequences, with 45% to 50% found just once. The sequenced material came from blood. These receptor sequences come from a man younger than 45 in good health.

This clonotype was found a few times. V usage is TRBV20-1 and J usage is TRBJ2-2; TRBD1 matches 7 bases. V shed 5 bases and J 1 base; nucleotides not matched to a gene: 16. The CDR3 length is 18 residues. Germline V lookup: CDR1 DFQATT, CDR2 SNEGSKA (reference sequence). The CDR3 DNA reads as TGCAGTGCTCTTCCATCCGACAGGGCACTTAGGAACACCGGGGAGCTGTTTTTT. Translation gives CSALPSDRALRNTGELFF.

This clonotype has a handful of counts. The rearrangement uses TRBV27 and TRBJ1-1; the D is unclear. Germline CDR1 MNHEY, CDR2 SMNVEV (reference sequence). Trimming shortened V by 4 bases and J by 4 bases, and 10 bases separated the two germline ends. This CDR3 is built from 13 residues. CDR3 region: CASSSFYSTEAFF. CDR3 DNA sequence: TGTGCCAGCAGTTCTTTCTACAGCACTGAAGCTTTCTTT.

There are a few counts of this clonotype. In DNA, the CDR3 is TGCAGTGCTAACCGGGACAGAGGAGATACGCAGTATTTT. Translation gives CSANRDRGDTQYF. V usage is TRBV20-1 and J usage is TRBJ2-3; TRBD1 agrees at 7 bases. V shed 4 bases, J shed 5 bases, and the junction held 6 bases outside the gene matches. The CDR3 sequence is 13 residues long. The germline V gene encodes CDR1 DFQATT and CDR2 SNEGSKA (reference sequence).

The rearrangement uses TRBV3-1 and TRBJ1-5; D may be TRBD1 (6 bases). The ends were cut back, 0 bases at V and 7 bases at J, with 16 bases in the middle. The length of the CDR3 is 16 residues. The germline CDR1 and CDR2 sequences are LGHDT and YNNKEL (reference sequence). The CDR3 nucleotides read TGTGCCAGCAGCCAAGAAGGAGGGGGTCGAGGACAGCCCCAGCATTTT. It is translated as CASSQEGGGRGQPQHF.

This chain uses TRBV10-3 with TRBJ2-7, with TRBD2 identical over 7 bases. The CDR3 covers 16 residues. CDR1 ENHRY and CDR2 SYGVKD come from the germline V gene. The J segment lost 0 bases and the V segment lost 6 bases, leaving 11 bases of the junction unmatched. CDR3: CAISMSSGATSYEQYF. The CDR3 bases are TGTGCCATCAGCATGTCTAGCGGCGCTACCTCCTACGAGCAGTACTTC.

The rearrangement links TRBV2 to TRBJ2-5; TRBD2 agrees at 10 bases. This CDR3 contains 15 residues. CDR1 SNHLY and CDR2 FYNNEI come from the germline V gene. J gave up 12 bases and V 0 bases, and 10 bases lay outside the gene matches. The CDR3 protein is CASSEAPGLAGAEYF. The CDR3 DNA reads as TGTGCCAGCAGTGAAGCCCCGGGCCTAGCGGGGGCGGAGTACTTC.

The chain employs TRBV25-1 and TRBJ2-5, with 8 bases that match TRBD1. V was pared by 2 bases and J by 2 bases, with 4 bases of the junction left unmatched. CDR1 is MGHDK, CDR2 SYGVNS, per germline. The CDR3 runs to 15 residues. The CDR3 bases are TGTGCCAGCAGTGAACGGACAGGGATTCAAGAGACCCAGTACTTC. This sequence encodes CASSERTGIQETQYF.